The rows below give T cell receptor beta chains drawn from one sample of a study of CD8 T cells in ankylosing spondylitis. TCRdb re-called the 5' RACE reads through MiXCR, storing one row per CDR3 protein. Here the sample spans under 250,000 distinct CDR3 sequences, roughly a tenth being singletons. The specimen sequenced was blood, either unsorted or a sorted T cell fraction (not recorded which). The receptor source for this set is a male donor with ankylosing spondylitis or in good health (not recorded which). Each CDR3 is given with its conserved first and last residue. A D gene is named only where the DNA matches it firmly. Size is omitted from some rows. Given values are once, few, many or a class for expanded clones.

j_call v_call d_call clone_size cdr3_aa cdr3_nt
TRBJ1-2 TRBV5-6 TRBD1 NA CASSPGDRDGYTF TGTGCCAGCAGCCCCGGGGACAGGGATGGCTACACCTTC
TRBJ1-1 TRBV5-5 NA NA CATEGGTEAFF TGTGCCACAGAAGGAGGGACTGAAGCTTTCTTT
TRBJ1-2 TRBV6-1 NA many CASRTRREKGNYGYTF TGTGCCAGCAGAACCCGACGAGAGAAAGGAAACTATGGCTACACCTTC
TRBJ1-1 TRBV29-1 TRBD1 many CSVEGWTEQGAEAFF TGCAGCGTTGAAGGTTGGACGGAACAGGGGGCTGAAGCTTTCTTT
TRBJ1-4 TRBV7-6 NA many CASSENSGSNEKLFF TGTGCCAGCAGCGAGAACTCAGGGTCCAATGAAAAACTGTTTTTT
TRBJ2-1 TRBV27 NA many CASRPGGLRSYNEQFF TGTGCCAGCAGGCCGGGGGGCCTTCGCTCCTACAATGAGCAGTTCTTC
TRBJ2-5 TRBV20-1 TRBD2 NA CSAKVSYGLAGEKTQYF TGCAGTGCTAAAGTCTCCTACGGACTAGCGGGAGAGAAGACCCAGTACTTC
TRBJ1-2 TRBV7-8 NA many CASRPGLYGYTF TGTGCCAGCAGACCGGGACTCTATGGCTACACCTTC
TRBJ2-5 TRBV27 TRBD2 many CASSRRRGQETQYF TGTGCCAGCAGCAGGAGGCGGGGGCAAGAGACCCAGTACTTC
TRBJ2-1 TRBV7-2 NA many CASSPSAYNEQFF TGTGCCAGCAGCCCAAGTGCCTACAATGAGCAGTTCTTC
TRBJ1-2 TRBV6-1 NA NA CASSERSEGYTF TGTGCCAGCAGTGAAAGGAGTGAAGGCTACACCTTC
TRBJ2-3 TRBV6-4 TRBD1 NA CASSDLQGQGANDTQYF TGTGCCAGCAGTGATCTTCAGGGACAGGGGGCTAACGATACGCAGTATTTT
TRBJ2-1 TRBV10-3 NA many CAISEQNNEQFF TGTGCCATCAGTGAGCAGAACAATGAGCAGTTCTTC
TRBJ2-7 TRBV12-3/TRBV12-4 NA many CASSLDQQLYEQYF TGTGCCAGCAGTTTAGATCAACAGTTGTACGAGCAGTACTTC
TRBJ1-1 TRBV5-1 NA many CASSGEQGYTEAFF TGCGCCAGCAGCGGAGAACAGGGTTACACTGAAGCTTTCTTT
TRBJ1-4 TRBV27 NA NA CASSPWRAPNEKLFF TGTGCCAGCAGTCCTTGGAGGGCACCTAATGAAAAACTGTTTTTT
TRBJ1-2 TRBV5-1 TRBD1 many CASSKWTGANYGYTF TGCGCCAGCAGCAAATGGACAGGGGCGAACTATGGCTACACCTTC
TRBJ1-2 TRBV12-3/TRBV12-4 NA many CASSAYGSGYGYTF TGTGCCAGCAGTGCGTACGGATCGGGCTATGGCTACACCTTC
TRBJ2-3 TRBV5-1 NA many CASSLDGRYSTDTQYF TGCGCCAGCAGCTTGGACGGACGATATAGCACAGATACGCAGTATTTT
TRBJ2-5 TRBV5-1 TRBD2 many CASSSRLAGGQETQYF TGCGCCAGCAGCTCCCGACTAGCGGGGGGCCAAGAGACCCAGTACTTC
TRBJ2-7 TRBV7-2 TRBD1 NA CASSLLGQGPYEQYF TGTGCCAGCAGCCTACTTGGACAGGGGCCCTACGAGCAGTACTTC